The entry that follows covers one T cell receptor (beta chain) sequence. Its specificity is unknown. Rearranged V-D-J TRB sequences were amplified with a mixed TRB-A/B primer pool. TCRdb reprocessed the multiplex PCR reads via MiXCR and lists one record per CDR3 protein. The sample gives roughly 8,600 distinct CDR3 sequences, roughly 25% of which show up once; 2.8% is in the top ten. The record originates from a study of T cell repertoires in aging, cancer and after chemotherapy. Whole-study context: Donor ages fell into six groups from 30 or younger up to 70 or older. Pre- and post-chemotherapy samples were paired from chronic lymphocytic leukemia patients treated with fludarabine- or bendamustine-based regimens. Findings and limits, study-wide: No conclusions about immunological memory after chemotherapy can be drawn from the repertoire data.

The CDR3 consists of 17 residues. V lost 6 bases, J lost 1 base, and 10 bases stayed unmatched. Germline assignment: CDR1 MNHNY and CDR2 SVGAGI (reference sequence). TCR beta rearrangements were amplified from peripheral blood genomic DNA. The source is a human donor with a blood cancer. Sequencing was done on a sample of blood. The V and J genes are TRBV6-6 and TRBJ2-5; 11 positions agree with TRBD1. The CDR3 bases are TGTGCCAGCAGGGGACAGGGGGTAGATAGTCGCCAAGAGACCCAGTACTTC. Translation gives CASRGQGVDSRQETQYF.